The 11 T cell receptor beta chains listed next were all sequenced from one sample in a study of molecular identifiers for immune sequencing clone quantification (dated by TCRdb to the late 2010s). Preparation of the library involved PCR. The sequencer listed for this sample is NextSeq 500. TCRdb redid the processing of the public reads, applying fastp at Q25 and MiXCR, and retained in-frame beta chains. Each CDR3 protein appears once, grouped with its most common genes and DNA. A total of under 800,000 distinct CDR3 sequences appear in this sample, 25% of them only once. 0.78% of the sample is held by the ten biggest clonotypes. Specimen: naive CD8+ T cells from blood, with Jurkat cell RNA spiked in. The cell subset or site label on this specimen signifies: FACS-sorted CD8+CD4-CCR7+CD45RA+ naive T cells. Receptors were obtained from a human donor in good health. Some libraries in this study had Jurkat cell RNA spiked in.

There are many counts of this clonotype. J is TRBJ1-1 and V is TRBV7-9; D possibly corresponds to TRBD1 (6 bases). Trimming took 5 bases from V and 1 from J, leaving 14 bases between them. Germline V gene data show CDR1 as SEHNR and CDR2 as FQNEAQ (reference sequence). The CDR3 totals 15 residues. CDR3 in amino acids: CASSLRTVTNTEAFF. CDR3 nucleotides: TGTGCCAGCAGCCTAAGGACAGTAACGAACACTGAAGCTTTCTTT.

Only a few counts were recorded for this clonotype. CDR3 coding DNA: TGTGCCAGCTCACCACCGGACAGGCCAAGTAATGAGCAGTTCTTC. This gives the protein CASSPPDRPSNEQFF. The chain joins TRBV18 to TRBJ2-1; 7 bases agree with TRBD1. Germline trimming cut 0 bases from V and 7 bases from J; bases unmatched to any gene: 6. The CDR3 is 15 amino acids. Germline CDR1 reads KGHSH; CDR2 reads LQKENI.

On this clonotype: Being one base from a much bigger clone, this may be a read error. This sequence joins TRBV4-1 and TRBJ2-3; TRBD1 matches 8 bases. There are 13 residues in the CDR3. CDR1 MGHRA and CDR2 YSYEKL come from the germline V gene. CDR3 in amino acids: CASSLLDRVTRYF. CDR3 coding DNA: TGCGCCAGCAGCCTACTGGACAGGGTGACGCGGTATTTT.

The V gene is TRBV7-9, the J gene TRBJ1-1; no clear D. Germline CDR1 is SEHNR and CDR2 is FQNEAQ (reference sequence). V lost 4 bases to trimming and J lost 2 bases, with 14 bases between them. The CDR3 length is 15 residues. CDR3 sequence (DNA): TGTGCCAGCAGCTACCCCCCGGCCGGAAACACTGAAGCTTTCTTT. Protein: CASSYPPAGNTEAFF.

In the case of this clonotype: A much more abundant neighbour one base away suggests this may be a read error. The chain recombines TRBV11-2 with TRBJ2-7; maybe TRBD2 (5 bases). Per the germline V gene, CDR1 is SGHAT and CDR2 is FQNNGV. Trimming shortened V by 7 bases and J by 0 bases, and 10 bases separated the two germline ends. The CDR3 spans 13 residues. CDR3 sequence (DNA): TGTGCCAGCACCCGGACTGGCTCCTACGAGCAGTACTTC. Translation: CASTRTGSYEQYF.

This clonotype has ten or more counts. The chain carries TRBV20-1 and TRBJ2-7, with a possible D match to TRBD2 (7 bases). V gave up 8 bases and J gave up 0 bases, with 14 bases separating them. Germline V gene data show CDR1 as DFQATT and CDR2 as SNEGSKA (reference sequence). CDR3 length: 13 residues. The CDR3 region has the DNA TGCAGTAAGCTAGCGGACAGCTCCTACGAGCAGTACTTC. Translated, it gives CSKLADSSYEQYF.

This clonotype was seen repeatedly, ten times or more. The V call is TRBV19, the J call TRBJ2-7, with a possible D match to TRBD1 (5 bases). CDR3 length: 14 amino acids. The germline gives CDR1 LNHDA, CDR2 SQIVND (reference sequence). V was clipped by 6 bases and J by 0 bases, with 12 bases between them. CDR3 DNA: TGTGCCAGTAGACAGGTTTCAAGCTCCTACGAGCAGTACTTC. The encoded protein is CASRQVSSSYEQYF.

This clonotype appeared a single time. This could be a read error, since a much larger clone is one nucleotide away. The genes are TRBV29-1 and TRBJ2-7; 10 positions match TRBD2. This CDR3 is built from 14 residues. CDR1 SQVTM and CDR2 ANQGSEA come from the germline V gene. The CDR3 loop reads CGVETSGDPNEQYF. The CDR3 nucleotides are TGCGGCGTGGAAACTAGCGGGGATCCTAACGAGCAGTACTTC.

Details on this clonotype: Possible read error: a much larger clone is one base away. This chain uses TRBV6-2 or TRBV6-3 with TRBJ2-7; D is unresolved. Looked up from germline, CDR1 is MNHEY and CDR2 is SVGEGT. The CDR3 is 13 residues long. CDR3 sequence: CAVALGVTYEQYF. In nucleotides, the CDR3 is TGTGCTGTCGCGCTCGGTGTGACCTACGAGCAGTACTTC.

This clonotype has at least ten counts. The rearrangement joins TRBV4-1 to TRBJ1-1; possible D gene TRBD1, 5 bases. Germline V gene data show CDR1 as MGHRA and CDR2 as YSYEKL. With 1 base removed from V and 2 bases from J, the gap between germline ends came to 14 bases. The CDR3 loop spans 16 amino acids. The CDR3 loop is CASSQVLAGINTEAFF. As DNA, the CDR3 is TGCGCCAGCAGCCAAGTGTTGGCAGGGATCAACACTGAAGCTTTCTTT.

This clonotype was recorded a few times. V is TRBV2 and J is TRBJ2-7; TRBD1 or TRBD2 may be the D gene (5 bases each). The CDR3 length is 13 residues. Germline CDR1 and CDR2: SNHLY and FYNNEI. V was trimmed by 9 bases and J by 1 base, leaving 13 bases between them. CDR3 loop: CASGPGPSYEQYF. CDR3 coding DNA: TGTGCCAGTGGTCCGGGACCTTCCTACGAGCAGTACTTC. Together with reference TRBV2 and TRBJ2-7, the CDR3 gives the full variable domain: EPEVTQTPSHQVTQMGQEVILRCVPISNHLYFYWYRQILGQKVEFLVSFYNNEISEKSEIFDDQFSVERPDGSNFTLKIRSTKLEDSAMYFCASGPGPSYEQYFGPGTRLTVT.